Listed here is a single T cell receptor (beta chain). Its antigen has not been determined. Base qualities were left out, and no much larger clone turns up one base away. TCRbeta CDR3 regions were immunosequenced from genomic DNA with the immunoSEQ Assay. Prior to high-throughput sequencing, genomic DNA was amplified by bias-controlled multiplex PCR. The published analysis was carried out like this. To quantify the absolute abundance of each unique TCRbeta CDR3 region, the sequences were collapsed and filtered. Clonality was defined as 1 minus Pielou's evenness and was calculated using productive rearrangements only. Tumor T-cell fraction was computed by normalizing TCRbeta template counts to usable DNA, estimated from several housekeeping genes. A previously published method was used to identify clones whose frequencies were significantly greater in on-treatment samples than in baseline samples. The source is immuneACCESS, and TCRdb retained only in-frame sequences with V and J called. Part of the clones is not carried over; for the studies checked, unresolved V genes explain less than half of this, and the remainder is unexplained. V, J and clone size derive from that table, while D and trimming were established from the DNA sequence. Across this sample there are 20,000 to 25,000 clones, with roughly 27% seen only once. Roughly 6.7% of the sample is taken by the ten largest.

The intended sense of this specimen's treatment or condition label: randomized to nivolumab then ipilimumab (arm A) or the reverse (arm B). Prior DNA-damaging chemotherapy had not been received by any trial patient. Samples were obtained from patients with melanoma enrolled in CheckMate 064, a randomized, open-label phase II trial of sequential checkpoint blockade. Tumor TCR sequencing used genomic DNA from formalin-fixed paraffin-embedded (FFPE) tissue samples. This record belongs to a study of sequential checkpoint blockade in melanoma (dated by TCRdb to about 2019). Context from the whole study: Patients were randomized 1:1 to first-line nivolumab followed by ipilimumab (arm A) or ipilimumab followed by nivolumab (arm B). Both trial sequences were followed by maintenance nivolumab. TCRbeta immunosequencing was performed on DNA from roughly 90 pretreatment melanoma tumor samples. Fewer than 25 patients had matched tumor biopsies taken before treatment and at week 13, after single-agent nivolumab (arm A) or ipilimumab (arm B). Roughly 80% of the matched pre- and post-treatment tumor biopsy pairs came from the same lesion.

What the work shows at the level of the full study, not this receptor alone: Among patients in the nivolumab-first arm (arm A), tumor TIL clonality before treatment was associated with response (P = .04). Small sample sizes and reduced statistical power limited the analyses of tumor T-cell fraction within each arm. The response-prediction model combining TCR metrics and mutation burden needs validation in larger, independent patient cohorts. Patients with increases in tumor T-cell fraction and clonality by week 13 were approximately 30 times more likely to achieve clinical benefit. PD-L1 staining and CD8+ T-cell counts correlated with tumor T-cell fraction and clonality, whereas mutational load did not.

The sequence was obtained from a human donor with melanoma. Specimen: tumor tissue (inferred from file names), collected from a patient given nivolumab and ipilimumab in sequence.

In nucleotide form, the sequence is TGTGCCAGCTCTCCCCTTATATATAGCAATCAGCCCCAGCATTTT. Its protein product is CASSPLIYSNQPQHF. The chain is encoded by TRBV28 joined to TRBJ1-5, with no confidently assigned D gene. V is shortened by 8 bases, J by 0 bases, and the region joining them spans 14 bases. The CDR1 and CDR2 encoded by the germline V gene are MDHEN and SYDVKM. The CDR3 contains 15 residues, cysteine and phenylalanine counted. Only CDR3 DNA is held: 45 bases, read in frame from base 1. The full variable domain, with segments outside the CDR3 supplied by the reference TRBV28 and TRBJ1-5 proteins, appears as DVKVTQSSRYLVKRTGEKVFLECVQDMDHENMFWYRQDPGLGLRLIYFSYDVKMKEKGDIPEGYSVSREKKERFSLILESASTNQTSMYLCASSPLIYSNQPQHFGDGTRLSIL.